This T cell receptor (beta chain) was documented in a study of blood T cell repertoires in COVID-19. Trimming stripped 6 bases from V and 6 bases from J, with 21 bases between. The CDR3 runs 16 residues. Germline V gene data show CDR1 as KGHSH and CDR2 as LQKENI. Assay: immunoSEQ multiplex PCR; the TCRdb copy retains only in-frame clones and omits some. There are fewer than 250,000 clones in the sample; about nine tenths occur only once, and 1.5% to 2% lies in the top ten. The chain employs TRBV18 and TRBJ2-1, with a weak D call TRBD1 (5 bases). Sequenced: peripheral blood. This clonotype was sampled from an older man with acute or convalescent COVID-19. The DNA of the CDR3 is TGTGCCAGCTCTCGAAGCAGGGCAGGGTTCTCCAATGAGCAGTTCTTC. It codes for CASSRSRAGFSNEQFF.